Shown below are 29 T cell receptor beta chains from a single sample sequenced in a study of blood T cell repertoires in COVID-19. The assay was immunoSEQ multiplex PCR, and TCRdb's table has in-frame clones only and misses some. The repertoire includes 230,000 or so clones, roughly 89% of them detected once, and over 3% sits in the top ten. Sequenced material: PBMCs or T cells enriched from blood (not recorded which). The source is a woman between 40 and 50 years old with acute COVID-19.

A word on this clone: The sample carries other DNA sequences with the same CDR3. J is TRBJ1-3 and V is TRBV7-2; D remains unclear. The CDR3 length is 14 residues. Germline values: CDR1 SGHTA, CDR2 FQGNSA. V gave up 5 bases and J gave up 0 bases, with 8 bases separating them. The CDR3 is CASSPGFSGNTIYF. CDR3 sequence (DNA): TGTGCCAGCAGCCCGGGATTCTCTGGAAACACCATATATTTT.

The V and J genes are TRBV28 and TRBJ2-7; 7 nucleotides align to TRBD2. Germline CDR1 MDHEN, CDR2 SYDVKM. The CDR3 consists of 16 residues. The trim removed 6 bases at V and 6 bases at J, leaving 17 bases unmatched. CDR3 amino acids: CASSPGGSSASGEQYF. As DNA, the CDR3 is TGTGCCAGCAGCCCCGGGGGGTCTAGCGCTTCTGGCGAGCAGTACTTC.

This clone appeared once. The gene calls are TRBV2 and TRBJ2-3, with 8 bases fitting TRBD1. This CDR3 is built from 13 residues. Germline-derived CDR1 and CDR2 are SNHLY and FYNNEI. J was trimmed by 4 bases and V by 6 bases; bases with no gene match: 3. CDR3 protein: CASRQGDADTQYF. CDR3 sequence (DNA): TGTGCCAGCAGACAGGGGGACGCAGATACGCAGTATTTT.

The chain has TRBV29-1 and TRBJ1-2, with 7 bases aligning to TRBD1. Germline V CDR1 and CDR2: SQVTM, ANQGSEA. The CDR3 has 15 residues. With 0 bases clipped from V and 7 bases from J, the junction kept 11 bases outside the gene matches. The DNA for the CDR3 is TGCAGCGTTGAAGACATGACAGGGCACAAGGGTGGCTACACCTTC. It translates to CSVEDMTGHKGGYTF. The whole variable domain, remainder taken from reference TRBV29-1 and TRBJ1-2, is SAVISQKPSRDICQRGTSLTIQCQVDSQVTMMFWYRQQPGQSLTLIATANQGSEATYESGFVIDKFPISRPNLTFSTLTVSNMSPEDSSIYLCSVEDMTGHKGGYTFGSGTRLTVV.

The chain carries TRBV7-2 and TRBJ2-1; weak D call: TRBD2 (5 bases). Looked up from germline, CDR1 is SGHTA and CDR2 is FQGNSA. The CDR3 length is 15 residues. V was trimmed by 5 bases and J by 1 base, leaving 12 bases between them. This CDR3 is CASSRLPGSYNEQFF. CDR3 sequence (DNA): TGTGCCAGCAGCAGACTCCCGGGGTCCTACAATGAGCAGTTCTTC. Supplemented by reference TRBV7-2 and TRBJ2-1, the full variable domain reads GAGVSQSPSNKVTEKGKDVELRCDPISGHTALYWYRQSLGQGLEFLIYFQGNSAPDKSGLPSDRFSAERTGGSVSTLTIQRTQQEDSAVYLCASSRLPGSYNEQFFGPGTRLTVL.

The table lists this clone with a count of one. The CDR3 region has the DNA TGCGCCAGCACCGTGGCGGAGGGGAGCTATGGCTACACCTTC. It codes for CASTVAEGSYGYTF. The V call is TRBV5-1, the J call TRBJ1-2; the D gene is possibly TRBD1 (5 bases). CDR3 length equals 14 residues. Germline V CDR1 and CDR2: SGHRS, YFSETQ. V was clipped by 6 bases and J by 4 bases, with 16 bases between them.

The rearrangement links TRBV12-5 to TRBJ2-1; 8 bases agree with TRBD1. Germline-derived CDR1 and CDR2 are LGHNT and FRNRAP. This CDR3 spans 17 amino acids. V gave up 7 bases and J gave up 6 bases; unmatched junction bases: 17. The CDR3 DNA follows: TGTGCTAGTGCCCATGGGGCGGGGACAGGTATAATCAATGAGCAGTTCTTC. Its protein product is CASAHGAGTGIINEQFF.

The genes are TRBV6-5 and TRBJ1-2, with D hard to call. The V gene's germline CDR1 is MNHEY and CDR2 SVGAGI. V was shortened by 2 bases and J by 4 bases, with 14 bases between the two germline ends. The CDR3 is 15 residues long. CDR3 region: CASSYGQAPFYGYTF. In DNA, the CDR3 is TGTGCCAGCAGTTACGGGCAGGCCCCGTTCTATGGCTACACCTTC.

This CDR3 is CASSTSNRGAEAFF. The DNA for the CDR3 is TGTGCCAGTAGTACAAGTAACAGGGGCGCTGAAGCTTTCTTT. The chain uses TRBV19 and TRBJ1-1; 7 nucleotides agree with TRBD1. Germline V gives CDR1 LNHDA, CDR2 SQIVND (reference sequence). This CDR3 has 14 amino acids. V lost 4 bases to trimming and J lost 6 bases; unmatched junction nucleotides: 8.

V gene TRBV3-1 (or the pseudogene TRBV3-2) combines with J gene TRBJ1-2, with a weak D call TRBD1 (5 bases). This CDR3 contains 13 residues. Germline CDR1 reads LGHDT; CDR2 reads YNNKEL (reference sequence). Trimming pared 1 base from V and 8 bases from J, leaving 11 bases between. CDR3 coding DNA: TGTGCCAGCAGCCAAGCATTAGGGGTCGGCTACACCTTC. Its protein is CASSQALGVGYTF.

This clone was counted between two and nine times. The chain employs TRBV6-2 or TRBV6-3 and TRBJ2-1; 8 nucleotides align to TRBD2. The CDR3 has 13 amino acids. The germline CDR1 and CDR2 sequences are MNHEY and SVGEGT. Trimming cost V 3 bases and J 15 bases; bases outside gene matches: 10. In DNA, the CDR3 is TGTGCCAGCAGTTATACGACCGGGACTAGAAGGTTCTTC. Its protein product is CASSYTTGTRRFF.

The chain couples TRBV29-1 to TRBJ1-1; weak D call: TRBD1 (5 bases). Trimming shortened V by 2 bases and J by 1 base, and 5 bases separated the two germline ends. The V gene's germline CDR1 is SQVTM and CDR2 ANQGSEA. The length of the CDR3 is 12 residues. CDR3 protein: CSVERGNTEAFF. In DNA, the CDR3 is TGCAGCGTTGAAAGGGGGAACACTGAAGCTTTCTTT.

This chain uses TRBV7-2 with TRBJ1-3; 11 nucleotides match TRBD1. The CDR3 extends over 17 amino acids. J gave up 2 bases and V 1 base, and 4 bases lay outside the gene matches. In germline, CDR1 is SGHTA, CDR2 FQGNSA. The CDR3 DNA is TGTGCCAGCAGCTTAGATGGGACAGGGGGAACTGGAAACACCATATATTTT. It is translated as CASSLDGTGGTGNTIYF.

The V and J genes are TRBV6-1 and TRBJ1-2, with 8 bases identical to TRBD1. Germline V gene lookup returns CDR1 MNHNS and CDR2 SASEGT. The CDR3 has 16 amino acids. Trimming at V came to 2 bases and at J to 8 bases, leaving 13 bases not matched to a gene. Here the CDR3 DNA reads TGTGCCAGCAGTGAAACCAAGACAGGGGTCTATTACGGCTACACCTTC. Amino acid sequence: CASSETKTGVYYGYTF.

This sequence joins TRBV19 and TRBJ1-2, with 7 bases fitting TRBD1. V lost 2 bases to trimming and J lost 3 bases; unmatched junction nucleotides: 3. Germline V CDR1 and CDR2: LNHDA, SQIVND (reference sequence). The CDR3 is made up of 14 amino acids. The CDR3 DNA reads as TGTGCCAGTAGTATACAGGGGGGAGACTATGGCTACACCTTC. Its translation: CASSIQGGDYGYTF.

A single count supports this clone. The J gene is TRBJ1-2, the V gene TRBV2, with a weak D call TRBD1 (5 bases). V lost 2 bases and J lost 8, with 15 bases in between. Germline values: CDR1 SNHLY, CDR2 FYNNEI. The CDR3 runs 14 residues. In DNA, the CDR3 is TGTGCCAGCAGTGAAATCAGGGTTGCGGGGGGCTACACCTTC. Its protein is CASSEIRVAGGYTF.

The chain is built from TRBV27 and TRBJ2-7; TRBD1 agrees at 9 bases. The CDR3 length is 15 residues. J lost 4 bases, V lost 4 bases, and 8 bases had no gene match. The germline V gene has CDR1 MNHEY and CDR2 SMNVEV (reference sequence). DNA for the CDR3: TGTGCCAGCAGTTCAGGGACAGGGCGTGGGTACGAGCAGTACTTC. This translates into CASSSGTGRGYEQYF.

The chain is built from TRBV9 and TRBJ1-1; D gene uncertain. The germline gives CDR1 SGDLS, CDR2 YYNGEE. The germline V and J ends were trimmed by 0 bases and 4 bases, with 16 bases remaining between them. The CDR3 is 16 residues long. This chain's CDR3 is CASSVARRTGRTEAFF. The CDR3 DNA reads as TGTGCCAGCAGCGTAGCGCGGAGGACCGGGCGCACTGAAGCTTTCTTT.

This sequence joins TRBV7-8 and TRBJ2-3, with TRBD2 identical over 8 bases. This CDR3 has 16 amino acids. The germline V gene has CDR1 SGHVS and CDR2 FQNEAQ. The V and J ends lost 1 base and 3 bases, in that order; junction bases with no gene match: 6. CDR3: CASSLDRGGKTDTQYF. CDR3 in DNA: TGTGCCAGCAGCTTAGACCGGGGGGGGAAAACAGATACGCAGTATTTT.

The chain carries TRBV28 and TRBJ1-3; D unclear. Germline CDR1 reads MDHEN; CDR2 reads SYDVKM. This CDR3 spans 14 amino acids. V was clipped by 7 bases and J by 0 bases, with 10 bases between them. CDR3 sequence: CASTLGLSGNTIYF. Written as DNA, the CDR3 is TGTGCCAGCACCCTCGGTCTCTCTGGAAACACCATATATTTT.

The chain recombines TRBV10-3 with TRBJ1-1, with 10 bases identical to TRBD1. CDR1 and CDR2 from the germline V gene are ENHRY and SYGVKD. CDR3 length equals 13 residues. Trimming took 4 bases from V and 9 from J; bases not matched to a gene: 5. The CDR3 DNA reads as TGTGCCATCAGTGGTGGACAGGGGGAACAAGCTTTCTTT. It encodes CAISGGQGEQAFF.

The J gene is TRBJ1-4, the V gene TRBV6-1, with 7 positions matching TRBD1. Looked up from germline, CDR1 is MNHNS and CDR2 is SASEGT. The junction had 4 bases not matched to a gene; V was cut back by 3 bases and J by 3 bases. This CDR3 has 15 amino acids. CDR3 coding DNA: TGTGCCAGCAGTGATCGGGACAGTTCTAATGAAAAACTGTTTTTT. Its protein product is CASSDRDSSNEKLFF.

This clone showed up just once. The V call is TRBV11-3, the J call TRBJ1-1; D unclear. This CDR3 comprises 13 residues. The V and J ends lost 0 bases and 3 bases respectively, with 5 bases between them. From germline, CDR1 is SGHNT and CDR2 YENEEA. In DNA form, the CDR3 reads TGTGCCAGCAGCTTAGATATTGACACTGAAGCTTTCTTT. Amino acid sequence: CASSLDIDTEAFF.

The rearrangement links TRBV19 to TRBJ1-1; no reliable D call. Per the germline V gene, CDR1 is LNHDA and CDR2 is SQIVND (reference sequence). Deletions cut 5 bases from V and 3 bases from J, with 10 bases between. The CDR3 contains 13 residues. The CDR3 nucleotides are TGTGCCAGTAGTCGACGGAGTTACACTGAAGCTTTCTTT. Its translation is CASSRRSYTEAFF.

The chain links TRBV3-1 (or the pseudogene TRBV3-2) to TRBJ1-2; tentative D call: TRBD1 (5 bases). Trimming left V 4 bases short and J 7 bases short, with 25 bases between. The CDR3 is 17 amino acids. In germline, CDR1 is LGHDT, CDR2 YNNKEL (reference sequence). CDR3 in amino acids: CASSRGEVEYAVGGYTF. The CDR3 DNA reads TGTGCCAGCAGCCGAGGGGAGGTGGAATACGCGGTGGGTGGCTACACCTTC.

This sequence joins TRBV6-5 and TRBJ1-1; 8 nucleotides line up with TRBD1. This CDR3 is 15 amino acids long. Looked up from germline, CDR1 is MNHEY and CDR2 is SVGAGI. The DNA for the CDR3 is TGTGTCATCCTAACGCGGACAGGGAGCAACACTGAAGCTTTCTTT. Its protein is CVILTRTGSNTEAFF.

This chain joins TRBV18 and TRBJ1-5, with D possibly being TRBD1 (6 bases). This CDR3 is built from 14 residues. CDR1 KGHSH and CDR2 LQKENI come from the germline V gene. The V gene lost 3 bases and the J gene lost 9 bases, with 15 bases spanning the gap. CDR3 coding DNA: TGTGCCAGCTCACCGGACAGCTCCATTGTGCCCCAGCATTTT. Protein sequence: CASSPDSSIVPQHF.

The chain joins TRBV2 to TRBJ1-2; tentatively, D is TRBD1 (6 bases). The CDR3 has 14 residues. V shed 8 bases and J shed 0 bases, with 13 bases lying between them. The germline V gene encodes CDR1 SNHLY and CDR2 FYNNEI. Here the CDR3 DNA reads TGTGCCAGCCATCCGACAGGAACTAACTATGGCTACACCTTC. Amino acids: CASHPTGTNYGYTF.

The gene calls are TRBV5-1 and TRBJ2-2; the match to TRBD1 covers 8 bases. V gave up 4 bases and J gave up 4 bases; unmatched junction bases: 9. The CDR3 is 16 amino acids. Germline V gene sequence: CDR1 SGHRS, CDR2 YFSETQ. The CDR3 nucleotides read TGCGCCAGCAGCCGTACCGGGACAGGCCTCACCGGGGAGCTGTTTTTT. It yields the protein CASSRTGTGLTGELFF.